A single sample is the source of the 15 T cell receptor beta chains below, sequenced in a study of blood T cells in healthy people across ages. A second PCR of roughly 7 to 11 cycles used a sample-barcoded 5' primer and a J-beta primer mix. Via MiXCR, TCRdb re-called the 5' RACE reads, giving one row per CDR3 protein. The sample includes around 990,000 distinct CDR3 sequences, almost 25% seen only once; the top ten take 0.65% to 0.75%. The same sample was also studied in work on T cells of mothers and their children.

The sequenced sample was blood. These receptors were collected from a girl aged 2-15 years in good health.

The chain uses TRBV6-6 and TRBJ2-5, with no clear D. With the DNA end fitting TRBJ2-7 better, the J assignment may be wrong. Germline V gene lookup returns CDR1 MNHNY and CDR2 SVGAGI (reference sequence). The CDR3 length is 14 residues. The DNA of the CDR3 is TGTGCCAGCAGTTACAATCTAGTATCCTACGAGCAGTACTTC. It encodes CASSYNLVSYEQYF.

The sample holds a few counts of this clonotype. CDR3 residues: CASWSGAWSNQPQHF. CDR3 in DNA: TGTGCCAGTTGGTCGGGGGCTTGGAGCAATCAGCCCCAGCATTTT. The rearrangement links TRBV19 to TRBJ1-5, with D possibly TRBD1 on 6 matching bases. Trimming removed 8 bases at V and 1 base at J, with 15 bases between. The CDR3 is 15 residues long. Looked up from germline, CDR1 is LNHDA and CDR2 is SQIVND (reference sequence).

This clonotype has a handful of counts. Since the CDR3 does not end with the conserved phenylalanine or tryptophan, this likely comes from a read error. J is TRBJ2-7 and V is TRBV20-1; 12 positions match TRBD2. Gene TRBJ2-5 matches the end of the DNA better, so the J call may be wrong. Germline CDR1 and CDR2: DFQATT and SNEGSKA (reference sequence). The CDR3 spans 12 residues. CDR3 loop: CSAGLAGETQYL. The CDR3 DNA is TGCAGTGCGGGACTAGCGGGCGAGACCCAGTACCTC.

As for this clonotype: The junction departs from germline at one end; a sequencing error may be responsible. The gene calls are TRBV11-2 and TRBJ2-5; D could derive from TRBD1 or TRBD2 (5 bases each). The germline CDR1 and CDR2 sequences are SGHAT and FQNNGV. The CDR3 sequence is 14 residues long. CDR3: CAGSPNGAQETQYF. CDR3 bases: TGTGCCGGCAGCCCAAACGGGGCGCAGGAGACCCAGTACTTC.

This clonotype was seen a handful of times. The V gene is TRBV5-1, the J gene TRBJ1-1; D call uncertain. CDR1 is SGHRS and CDR2 is YFSETQ in the germline V gene. The CDR3 length is 13 residues. With 0 bases removed from V and 7 bases from J, the gap between germline ends came to 10 bases. The CDR3 DNA reads as TGCGCCAGCAGCTTGGCGGGAGGGAATGAAGCTTTCTTT. It yields the protein CASSLAGGNEAFF.

This clonotype came up a few times. The rearrangement links TRBV5-1 to TRBJ2-4; D may be TRBD2 (6 bases). V was cut by 4 bases and J by 8 bases, with 13 bases left in between. The CDR3 covers 13 residues. Germline V gene lookup returns CDR1 SGHRS and CDR2 YFSETQ. The CDR3 nucleotides read TGCGCCAGCAGCCTGGGGGGTAACGACATTCAGTACTTC. Translated, it gives CASSLGGNDIQYF.

There are a few counts of this clonotype. The chain couples TRBV7-8 to TRBJ2-3, with 7 nucleotides matching TRBD1. CDR3 length: 15 amino acids. Losses at the gene ends were 10 bases for V and 7 bases for J; bases not matched to a gene: 17. Germline lookup yields CDR1 SGHVS and CDR2 FQNEAQ. The CDR3, as DNA: TGTGCCACCCAACTCGACGGACAGGCCCTCTATACGCAGTATTTT. Translating it yields CATQLDGQALYTQYF.

This clonotype has just a few counts. The rearrangement links TRBV6-6 to TRBJ2-5; no firm D call. In germline, CDR1 is MNHNY, CDR2 SVGAGI (reference sequence). V lost 2 bases to trimming and J lost 5 bases, with 6 bases between them. CDR3 size: 12 residues. CDR3 coding DNA: TGTGCCAGCAGTTACGCGACCGAGACCCAGTACTTC. Translation: CASSYATETQYF.

This clonotype was recorded a few times. The genes are TRBV20-1 and TRBJ2-3; D is tentatively TRBD1 or TRBD2 (5 bases each). The germline V and J ends were trimmed by 5 bases and 4 bases, with 16 bases remaining between them. The CDR3 spans 14 residues. The germline V gene has CDR1 DFQATT and CDR2 SNEGSKA (reference sequence). In nucleotides, the CDR3 is TGCAGTGCTGGGGGTAGCTCGCGGCCAGATACGCAGTATTTT. As protein: CSAGGSSRPDTQYF.

With regard to this clonotype: The junction differs from germline at one of its ends, possibly a read error. This sequence joins TRBV29-1 and TRBJ2-2; D is undetermined. CDR1 and CDR2 from the germline V gene are SQVTM and ANQGSEA. The CDR3 consists of 12 residues. Here the CDR3 reads CSVASNPGELFF. Written as DNA, the CDR3 is TGCAGCGTGGCCTCGAACCCCGGGGAGCTGTTTTTT.

This clonotype has a handful of counts. The chain combines TRBV29-1 with TRBJ2-2, with 7 positions matching TRBD2. The CDR3 covers 14 residues. CDR1 is SQVTM and CDR2 is ANQGSEA in the germline V gene. V gave up 7 bases and J gave up 1 base; unmatched junction bases: 6. The CDR3 sequence: CSALSGGNTGELFF. Here the CDR3 DNA reads TGCAGCGCCCTGTCGGGGGGGAACACCGGGGAGCTGTTTTTT.

There are a few counts of this clonotype. The chain links TRBV20-1 to TRBJ2-7, with 8 bases matching TRBD2. J gave up 4 bases and V 3 bases, and 17 bases lay outside the gene matches. Germline V CDR1 and CDR2: DFQATT, SNEGSKA (reference sequence). This CDR3 region has 17 residues. CDR3 region: CSARRDRRAGAQYEQYF. The CDR3 nucleotides read TGCAGTGCTAGGCGAGATCGCAGAGCGGGGGCGCAATACGAGCAGTACTTC.

J is TRBJ2-1 and V is TRBV20-1; 12 bases match TRBD2. V trimming: 1 base; J trimming: 0 bases; junction bases outside the gene matches: 1. Germline CDR1 reads DFQATT; CDR2 reads SNEGSKA (reference sequence). This CDR3 has 16 residues. Written as DNA, the CDR3 is TGCAGTGCTAGAGCTAGCGGGAGGGCCTCCTACAATGAGCAGTTCTTC. It specifies CSARASGRASYNEQFF.

The chain carries TRBV6-2 or TRBV6-3 and TRBJ2-1; D remains ambiguous. V dropped 0 bases and J dropped 8 bases, with 11 bases sitting between them. Germline CDR1 reads MNHEY; CDR2 reads SVGEGT. The CDR3 runs to 14 residues. As DNA, the CDR3 is TGTGCCAGCAGTTACTCCCACCTTAGTGATGAGCAGTTCTTC. It is translated as CASSYSHLSDEQFF.

V and J are TRBV7-3 and TRBJ1-2; perhaps TRBD1 as D (6 bases). V was shortened by 0 bases and J by 4 bases, with 12 bases between the two germline ends. There are 15 residues in the CDR3. Per the germline V gene, CDR1 is SGHTA and CDR2 is FQGTGA. CDR3 in amino acids: CASSLTQGDFYGYTF. The CDR3 DNA follows: TGTGCCAGCAGCTTAACACAGGGAGACTTCTATGGCTACACCTTC.